This section outlines one T cell receptor beta chain sequence together with its context. The data derive from a study of blood T cell repertoires in COVID-19. The germline V gene encodes CDR1 MNHEY and CDR2 SMNVEV (reference sequence). This CDR3 region has 14 residues. With 8 bases clipped from V and 4 bases from J, the junction kept 3 bases outside the gene matches. Those enrolled in Seattle joined during active infection and were followed longitudinally afterward. Profiled with immunoSEQ multiplex PCR; TCRdb holds only in-frame clones, not every one. The table has some 62,000 clones, around four fifths seen once.

Sequences were obtained from peripheral blood. The TCR sequence derives from a man aged 55 to 70 with COVID-19, enrolled during active disease. This chain joins TRBV27 and TRBJ2-3; the match to TRBD2 covers 13 bases. The CDR3 loop reads CASGLAGAADTQYF. The CDR3, as DNA: TGTGCCAGCGGACTAGCGGGAGCAGCAGATACGCAGTATTTT.